These 24 T cell receptor beta chains share one sample of origin, sequenced in a study of human T cells and chemical hapten exposure. Via MiXCR, TCRdb re-called the RACE reads, giving one row per CDR3 protein. The data hold more than 100,000 distinct CDR3 sequences, with roughly 12% observed a single time. Time point denoted: patch test 3, about 24 weeks after DPC sensitization. Treatment in this sample: therapeutic diphenylcyclopropenone sensitization with weekly scalp DPC. Specimen: whole blood, collected in connection with sensitization to the hapten diphenylcyclopropenone (DPC). Source of these receptors: a woman between 45 and 60 years old with alopecia areata. Some clones in this sample may be carry-over from other donors' samples.

This chain connects TRBV6-1 to TRBJ1-6; D is unclear. This CDR3 has 11 residues. Germline CDR1 reads MNHNS; CDR2 reads SASEGT. Trimming took 7 bases from V and 7 from J, leaving 5 bases between them. The CDR3 protein is CASMGNSPLHF. The CDR3 region has the DNA TGTGCCAGCATGGGGAATTCACCCCTCCACTTT.

In this sample, this clonotype turned up a few times. The chain is built from TRBV5-1 and TRBJ2-1; no firm D call. V dropped 2 bases and J dropped 7 bases, with 16 bases sitting between them. CDR1 is SGHRS, CDR2 YFSETQ, per germline. CDR3 length: 15 residues. The CDR3, as DNA: TGCGCCAGCAGCTTCGACGGGCGGTTGTTGAATGAGCAGTTCTTC. As protein: CASSFDGRLLNEQFF.

This clonotype was recorded many times. The chain is built from TRBV5-1 and TRBJ2-6; no firm D call. This CDR3 is 14 amino acids long. V gave up 5 bases and J gave up 0 bases, with 6 bases separating them. Germline values: CDR1 SGHRS, CDR2 YFSETQ. The CDR3 DNA follows: TGCGCCAGCAGGGTGGTCTCTGGGGCCAACGTCCTGACTTTC. This gives the protein CASRVVSGANVLTF.

This clonotype turned up a few times. The chain has TRBV2 and TRBJ1-6; D is undetermined. This CDR3 region has 10 residues. In germline, CDR1 is SNHLY, CDR2 FYNNEI. V gave up 6 bases and J gave up 14 bases, with 8 bases separating them. The CDR3 DNA follows: TGTGCCAGCAGGGGATACGCCCTCCACTTT. This gives the protein CASRGYALHF.

This chain links TRBV12-3 or TRBV12-4 with TRBJ1-1; TRBD1 might be the D (5 bases). V lost 1 base, J lost 5 bases, and 11 bases lay in between. The CDR3 loop spans 14 amino acids. The DNA for the CDR3 is TGTGCCAGCAGTTTAGGGCAGGGCGAAACTGAAGCTTTCTTT. Translated, it gives CASSLGQGETEAFF.

This clonotype was observed many times. The rearrangement uses TRBV10-3 and TRBJ2-1; D may be TRBD1 or TRBD2 (7 bases each). V was pared by 4 bases and J by 0 bases, with 25 bases between. This CDR3 has 20 amino acids. Germline V gene lookup returns CDR1 ENHRY and CDR2 SYGVKD. The CDR3, as DNA: TGTGCCATCAGTGGGCTGGGGGGACAGAGGGGACTACCCTCCTACAATGAGCAGTTCTTC. Translated, it gives CAISGLGGQRGLPSYNEQFF.

This chain links TRBV20-1 with TRBJ1-1; 7 bases match TRBD1. Trimming cost V 1 base and J 10 bases; bases outside gene matches: 6. Germline V CDR1 and CDR2: DFQATT, SNEGSKA (reference sequence). The CDR3 consists of 12 residues. DNA of the CDR3: TGCAGTGCTAGAGTATCGGCAGGGGGAGCTTTCTTT. Its protein is CSARVSAGGAFF.

The V call is TRBV6-2 or TRBV6-3, the J call TRBJ2-1, with 11 bases aligning to TRBD2. The J segment lost 4 bases and the V segment lost 8 bases, leaving 4 bases of the junction unmatched. The CDR3 extends over 14 amino acids. Germline CDR1 reads MNHEY; CDR2 reads SVGEGT. CDR3 bases: TGTGCCAGCGGCACTAGCGGGGGATACAATGAGCAGTTCTTC. Translation: CASGTSGGYNEQFF.

This clonotype came up many times. The chain joins TRBV10-2 to TRBJ2-5, with TRBD2 matching 8 bases. The ends lost 4 bases at V and 2 bases at J; junction bases unmatched: 3. The CDR3 contains 14 residues. Germline CDR1 is WSHSY and CDR2 is SAAADI. The CDR3 region is CASSAAGGQETQYF. The CDR3 DNA reads TGCGCCAGCAGTGCGGCGGGAGGTCAAGAGACCCAGTACTTC.

This clonotype occurred a few times. Because it lacks the conserved phenylalanine or tryptophan at the end, this CDR3 is likely a read error. The chain couples TRBV11-2 to TRBJ2-3; D remains ambiguous. This CDR3 is built from 11 residues. Trimming cost V 3 bases and J 5 bases, with 3 bases left between them. Germline V CDR1 and CDR2: SGHAT, FQNNGV. The CDR3 loop reads CASSFQDTQYL. CDR3 nucleotides: TGTGCCAGCAGCTTCCAAGATACGCAGTATTTG.

J is TRBJ2-5 and V is TRBV28, with 8 nucleotides matching TRBD1. V dropped 2 bases and J dropped 8; count of bases not matched to a gene: 10. The germline CDR1 and CDR2 sequences are MDHEN and SYDVKM. This CDR3 comprises 15 residues. The CDR3 DNA follows: TGTGCCAGCAGTTTAACTAACAGGGGGGTCCTAACCCAGTACTTC. It encodes CASSLTNRGVLTQYF.

The J gene is TRBJ1-5, the V gene TRBV6-1; possible D gene TRBD1, 6 bases. Germline V CDR1 and CDR2: MNHNS, SASEGT. The V gene lost 7 bases and the J gene lost 6 bases, with 13 bases spanning the gap. The CDR3 is 13 amino acids. CDR3 nucleotide sequence: TGTGCCAGCACCTACAGGGTGGGTCAGCCCCAGCATTTT. The encoded protein is CASTYRVGQPQHF.

This sequence joins TRBV5-4 and TRBJ2-7, with D tentatively TRBD1 (6 bases). This CDR3 contains 13 residues. The germline V gene has CDR1 SGHNT and CDR2 YYREEE (reference sequence). V was pared by 2 bases and J by 4 bases, with 10 bases between. The chain's CDR3 is CASSFDRLYEQYF. The CDR3 coding sequence is TGTGCCAGCAGCTTTGACAGGCTATACGAGCAGTACTTC.

The chain employs TRBV2 and TRBJ2-2; D ambiguous. The germline V and J ends were trimmed by 2 bases and 6 bases, with 7 bases remaining between them. Germline values: CDR1 SNHLY, CDR2 FYNNEI. The CDR3 has 13 residues. CDR3: CASSERAAGELFF. CDR3 in DNA: TGTGCCAGCAGTGAAAGGGCGGCCGGGGAGCTGTTTTTT.

This clonotype came up a few times. The chain is built from TRBV18 and TRBJ2-1, with 14 bases fitting TRBD2. J was trimmed by 3 bases and V by 4 bases; bases with no gene match: 5. The CDR3 is 17 residues long. Per germline, CDR1 KGHSH and CDR2 LQKENI. The CDR3 DNA follows: TGTGCCAGCTCACGCGGACTAGCGGGGGGCCTCTACAATGAGCAGTTCTTC. The encoded protein is CASSRGLAGGLYNEQFF.

A few counts support this clonotype. V is TRBV27 and J is TRBJ1-6; D is unclear. Per the germline V gene, CDR1 is MNHEY and CDR2 is SMNVEV (reference sequence). Trimming shortened V by 2 bases and J by 13 bases, and 15 bases separated the two germline ends. The length of the CDR3 is 14 residues. CDR3 sequence: CASSLGRVSWPLHF. CDR3 nucleotide sequence: TGTGCCAGCAGTTTAGGCCGTGTAAGTTGGCCCCTCCACTTT.

In its sample, this clonotype was seen many times. The chain employs TRBV7-2 and TRBJ2-7, with 9 bases aligning to TRBD1. Trimming took 2 bases from V and 2 from J; bases not matched to a gene: 4. This CDR3 is built from 15 residues. Germline V lookup: CDR1 SGHTA, CDR2 FQGNSA. This CDR3 reads CASSLWGTGPYEQYF. The CDR3 nucleotides read TGTGCCAGCAGCTTATGGGGGACAGGGCCCTACGAGCAGTACTTC. The entire variable domain, with the rest obtained from reference TRBV7-2 and TRBJ2-7, is as follows: GAGVSQSPSNKVTEKGKDVELRCDPISGHTALYWYRQSLGQGLEFLIYFQGNSAPDKSGLPSDRFSAERTGGSVSTLTIQRTQQEDSAVYLCASSLWGTGPYEQYFGPGTRLTVT.

The chain uses TRBV27 and TRBJ2-5; no firm D call. The CDR3 loop spans 11 amino acids. The V end was cut by 5 bases, the J end by 5 bases, with 6 bases between. The germline CDR1 and CDR2 sequences are MNHEY and SMNVEV (reference sequence). DNA of the CDR3: TGTGCCAGCAGTCGGCGGGAGACCCAGTACTTC. It yields the protein CASSRRETQYF.

This clonotype came up a few times. J is TRBJ1-4 and V is TRBV7-7; D possibly corresponds to TRBD1 (6 bases). Between the trimmed V and J ends, which lost 1 base and 5 bases, there was a span of 23 bases. This CDR3 contains 19 residues. Per the germline V gene, CDR1 is SSHAT and CDR2 is FNYEAQ (reference sequence). The CDR3 spells CASSLGRNRDKNPNEKLFF. Here the CDR3 DNA reads TGTGCCAGCAGCTTAGGAAGAAACAGGGATAAAAACCCAAATGAAAAACTGTTTTTT.

CDR3 coding DNA: TGTGCCAGCAGTGTAAGGACAGGCGAAGAAAAACTGTTTTTT. Protein product: CASSVRTGEEKLFF. This rearrangement joins TRBV2 to TRBJ1-4; TRBD1 aligns across 7 bases. CDR1 and CDR2 from the germline V gene are SNHLY and FYNNEI. CDR3 length: 14 amino acids. V trimming: 4 bases; J trimming: 8 bases; junction bases outside the gene matches: 7.

This clonotype was observed a handful of times. The chain links TRBV12-3 or TRBV12-4 to TRBJ2-2; 12 bases line up with TRBD2. V shed 6 bases, J shed 1 base, and the junction held 9 bases outside the gene matches. CDR3 length: 18 amino acids. The CDR3 here is CASSRYMGLAGNTGELFF. The CDR3 DNA is TGTGCCAGCAGCCGATACATGGGACTAGCGGGGAACACCGGGGAGCTGTTTTTT.

There are a few counts of this clonotype. J is TRBJ1-5 and V is TRBV6-6, with 7 bases aligning to TRBD1. The CDR3 has 14 residues. V lost 7 bases and J lost 7; bases outside the gene matches: 10. Germline V CDR1 and CDR2: MNHNY, SVGAGI (reference sequence). The CDR3 DNA sequence: TGTGCCAGCACTCCCCCGGGACAGCTACAGCCCCAGCATTTT. Protein sequence: CASTPPGQLQPQHF.

This sequence joins TRBV20-1 and TRBJ2-3; 12 bases line up with TRBD2. Trimming took 6 bases from V and 3 from J; bases not matched to a gene: 7. Germline V gene sequence: CDR1 DFQATT, CDR2 SNEGSKA (reference sequence). The CDR3 has 15 amino acids. CDR3 coding DNA: TGCAGTGCCACGACTAGCGGGAGAGGAACAGATACGCAGTATTTT. Its protein is CSATTSGRGTDTQYF.

The gene calls are TRBV7-2 and TRBJ1-6, with unresolved D. The V and J ends lost 1 base and 10 bases respectively, with 8 bases between them. From germline, CDR1 is SGHTA and CDR2 FQGNSA. The CDR3 extends over 13 amino acids. CDR3 sequence (DNA): TGTGCCAGCAGCTTAGATCCGGCCTCACCCCTCCACTTT. Translation: CASSLDPASPLHF.